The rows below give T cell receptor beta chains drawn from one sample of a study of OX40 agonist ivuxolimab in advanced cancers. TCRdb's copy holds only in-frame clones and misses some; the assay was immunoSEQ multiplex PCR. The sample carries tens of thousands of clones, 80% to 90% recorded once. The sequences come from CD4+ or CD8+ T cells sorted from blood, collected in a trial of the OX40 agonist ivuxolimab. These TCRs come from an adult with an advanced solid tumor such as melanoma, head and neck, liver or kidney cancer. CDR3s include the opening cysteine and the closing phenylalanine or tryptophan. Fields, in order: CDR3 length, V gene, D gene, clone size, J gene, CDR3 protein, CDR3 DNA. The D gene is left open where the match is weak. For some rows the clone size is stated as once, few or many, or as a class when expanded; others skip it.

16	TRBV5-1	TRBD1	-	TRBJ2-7	CASSLAGTGPSYEQYF	TGCGCCAGCAGCTTGGCCGGGACAGGGCCCTCCTACGAGCAGTACTTC
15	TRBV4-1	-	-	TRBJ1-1	CASSHTGSLNTEAFF	TGCGCCAGCAGCCATACAGGGTCGCTGAACACTGAAGCTTTCTTT
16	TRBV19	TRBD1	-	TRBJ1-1	CASSIGRGRENTEAFF	TGTGCCAGTAGTATAGGGAGGGGGCGAGAGAACACTGAAGCTTTCTTT
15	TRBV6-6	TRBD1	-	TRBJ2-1	CASSYLTGVENEQFF	TGTGCCAGCAGTTACTTAACAGGGGTTGAGAATGAGCAGTTCTTC
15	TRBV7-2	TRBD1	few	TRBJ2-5	CASNPRPGQRETQYF	TGTGCCAGCAACCCGAGACCGGGACAGAGGGAGACCCAGTACTTC
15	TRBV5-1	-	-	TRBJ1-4	CASSIGTITNEKLFF	TGCGCCAGCAGCATCGGGACAATAACTAATGAAAAACTGTTTTTT
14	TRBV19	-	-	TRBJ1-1	CASSPAILNTEAFF	TGTGCCTCCTCCCCCGCAATTTTGAACACTGAAGCTTTCTTT
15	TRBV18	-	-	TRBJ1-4	CASSPNRDANEKLFF	TGTGCCAGCTCACCCAACAGGGATGCTAATGAAAAACTGTTTTTT
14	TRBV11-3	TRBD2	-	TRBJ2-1	CASSPPGRGSEQFF	TGTGCCAGCAGCCCTCCGGGGCGGGGGAGTGAGCAGTTCTTC
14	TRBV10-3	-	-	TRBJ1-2	CAISADSLNYGYTF	TGTGCCATCAGTGCGGACAGCCTTAACTATGGCTACACCTTC
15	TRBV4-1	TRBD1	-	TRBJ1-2	CASSQALTGTYGYTF	TGCGCCAGCAGCCAAGCCTTGACAGGGACCTATGGCTACACCTTC
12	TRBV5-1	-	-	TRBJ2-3	CASRSGKGTQYF	TGCGCCAGCAGGTCGGGGAAGGGTACGCAGTATTTT
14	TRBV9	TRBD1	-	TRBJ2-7	CASSQGQGNHEQYF	TGTGCCAGCAGCCAGGGACAGGGTAACCACGAGCAGTACTTC
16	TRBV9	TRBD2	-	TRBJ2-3	CASSDRTSGRHYTQYF	TGTGCCAGCAGCGACCGAACTAGCGGGAGGCACTATACGCAGTATTTT
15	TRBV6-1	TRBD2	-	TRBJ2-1	CASSGTSGGWYEQFF	TGTGCCAGCTCCGGGACTAGCGGGGGGTGGTATGAGCAGTTCTTC
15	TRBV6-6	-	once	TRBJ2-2	CASGLGYRGTGELFF	TGTGCCAGCGGACTTGGGTATCGAGGGACCGGGGAGCTGTTTTTT
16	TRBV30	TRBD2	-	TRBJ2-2	CAWMGGAGTGTGELFF	TGTGCCTGGATGGGAGGAGCGGGAACGGGCACCGGGGAGCTGTTTTTT
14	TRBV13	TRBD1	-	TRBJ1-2	CASSSRDSLDGYTF	TGTGCCAGCAGCTCCCGGGACAGCCTGGATGGCTACACCTTC
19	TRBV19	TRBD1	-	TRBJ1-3	CASSIERGRGRISGNTIYF	TGTGCCAGTAGTATAGAGAGGGGGCGCGGACGAATCTCTGGAAACACCATATATTTT
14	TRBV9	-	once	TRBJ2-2	CASSASTPGGELFF	TGTGCCAGCAGCGCCTCGACACCGGGCGGGGAGCTGTTTTTT
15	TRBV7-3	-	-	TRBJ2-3	CASSPGTPSTDTQYF	TGTGCCAGCAGCCCCGGGACACCAAGCACAGATACGCAGTATTTT
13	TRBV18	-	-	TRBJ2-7	CASSPPSSYEQYF	TGTGCCAGCTCACCCCCAAGCTCCTACGAGCAGTACTTC